The 8 T cell receptor beta chains below were found in one sample sequenced in a study of blood T cell repertoires in COVID-19. TCRdb keeps only in-frame clones here, not all; method: immunoSEQ multiplex PCR. The data show about 200,000 clones, around 86% seen once. Sequencing used peripheral blood. Receptor source: a woman of 80 years or more with COVID-19, enrolled during active disease.

The rearrangement links TRBV2 to TRBJ2-2; 9 positions agree with TRBD2. This CDR3 has 16 amino acids. V lost 1 base, J lost 4 bases, and 4 bases stayed unmatched. Germline assignment: CDR1 SNHLY and CDR2 FYNNEI. CDR3 bases: TGTGCCAGCAGTGAAGGCAGCGGGAGGTTCACCGGGGAGCTGTTTTTT. Its protein product is CASSEGSGRFTGELFF.

The CDR3 protein is CASTCRQGRVGYTF. The CDR3 bases are TGTGCCAGCACCTGCCGACAGGGGCGGGTTGGCTACACCTTC. V usage is TRBV12-1 and J usage is TRBJ1-2; TRBD1 reflects the table's D call only, with no check against the DNA. TRBV12-1 counts as a pseudogene. The CDR3 consists of 14 residues.

This chain uses TRBV28 with TRBJ1-1; D call uncertain. CDR1 is MDHEN, CDR2 SYDVKM, per germline. V was shortened by 2 bases and J by 10 bases, with 8 bases between the two germline ends. The CDR3 is 11 residues long. The CDR3 here is CASSLGRGAFF. CDR3 in DNA: TGTGCCAGCAGTTTAGGCCGAGGAGCTTTCTTT.

This chain links TRBV5-4 with TRBJ2-1; 13 bases map to TRBD2. This CDR3 has 17 residues. Looked up from germline, CDR1 is SGHNT and CDR2 is YYREEE (reference sequence). V gave up 5 bases and J gave up 0 bases; unmatched junction bases: 5. The CDR3 loop reads CASRGGTSGISYNEQFF. DNA of the CDR3: TGTGCCAGCAGAGGGGGGACTAGCGGGATCTCCTACAATGAGCAGTTCTTC.

The gene calls are TRBV9 and TRBJ1-1; D ambiguous. The CDR3 contains 12 residues. The V end was cut by 4 bases, the J end by 5 bases, with 9 bases between. Germline loops: CDR1 SGDLS, CDR2 YYNGEE. CDR3 in amino acids: CASSPLGTEAFF. CDR3 sequence (DNA): TGTGCCAGCAGCCCCCTCGGGACTGAAGCTTTCTTT. Full variable domain (rest looked up from reference TRBV9 and TRBJ1-1): DSGVTQTPKHLITATGQRVTLRCSPRSGDLSVYWYQQSLDQGLQFLIQYYNGEERAKGNILERFSAQQFPDLHSELNLSSLELGDSALYFCASSPLGTEAFFGQGTRLTVV.

This chain links TRBV3-1 (or the pseudogene TRBV3-2) with TRBJ2-5, with TRBD1 matching over 12 bases. From germline, CDR1 is LGHDT and CDR2 YNNKEL (reference sequence). The CDR3 covers 19 residues. With 4 bases clipped from V and 2 bases from J, the junction kept 14 bases outside the gene matches. CDR3 protein: CASSPTTRDRGLLQETQYF. The CDR3 nucleotides read TGTGCCAGCAGCCCCACCACACGGGACAGGGGGCTACTTCAAGAGACCCAGTACTTC.

The CDR3 DNA sequence: TGTGCCAGCAGTGGGGGCAGGGGGCGTCCTTTGATGAACACCGGGGAGCTGTTTTTT. Amino acids: CASSGGRGRPLMNTGELFF. The rearrangement links TRBV6-1 to TRBJ2-2; 8 nucleotides agree with TRBD1. The CDR3 consists of 19 residues. V gave up 4 bases and J gave up 1 base; unmatched junction bases: 14. Germline CDR1 reads MNHNS; CDR2 reads SASEGT.

The V gene is TRBV11-3, the J gene TRBJ2-2; D perhaps matches TRBD1 (5 bases). The CDR3 spans 14 residues. Trimming cost V 1 base and J 4 bases, with 7 bases left between them. Germline V CDR1 and CDR2: SGHNT, YENEEA. CDR3 region: CASSLGGITGELFF. CDR3 bases: TGTGCCAGCAGCTTAGGGGGCATCACCGGGGAGCTGTTTTTT.